This is a list of T cell receptor beta chains from one sample in a study of blood T cell repertoires in COVID-19. Libraries were prepared by immunoSEQ multiplex PCR; TCRdb keeps only in-frame clonotypes and omits some of them. In the table there are about 530,000 clones, about 89% of which are singletons. The sequencing sample was made of peripheral blood. These receptors originate from a woman aged 50 to 65 with COVID-19, enrolled during active disease. The conserved cysteine and the conserved F or W are not part of the CDR3 here. Each record gives: CDR3 length, V gene, clone size, J gene, CDR3 protein. Only some rows state a clone size, as once, few, many or a class for expanded clones.

>15|TRBV18|-|TRBJ1-4
ASSSGQGRRSNEKLF
>13|TRBV6-5|-|TRBJ1-2
ASSHDLRDRGGYT
>10|TRBV29-1|once|TRBJ2-7
SASGFDDEQY
>11|TRBV6-5|few|TRBJ2-7
ASSSDSPYEQY
>9|TRBV3-1/TRBV3-2|-|TRBJ1-1
AGRIGTEAF
>12|TRBV29-1|-|TRBJ1-4
SVEVGTGYEKLF
>15|TRBV7-6|-|TRBJ2-1
ASSLAVLTSSYNEQF
>11|TRBV30|-|TRBJ1-1
VLDRGRNTEAF
>11|TRBV6-5|-|TRBJ1-1
ASSLDSFTEAF
>12|TRBV18|-|TRBJ1-1
ASSPPAWGEEAF
>11|TRBV6-5|once|TRBJ1-3
ASLQVSGNTIY
>9|TRBV30|once|TRBJ1-2
AWSGGYGYT
>11|TRBV18|-|TRBJ1-1
ASSANGGEEAF
>13|TRBV18|once|TRBJ2-3
ASSPSTGSTDTQY
>11|TRBV3-1/TRBV3-2|-|TRBJ2-7
ASSQGATYEQY
>14|TRBV21-1|-|TRBJ1-1
ASSSRDRVGNTEAF
>12|TRBV5-1|-|TRBJ1-2
ASSYGQGGDGYT
>11|TRBV27|-|TRBJ2-3
ASRDRVTDTQY
>15|TRBV2|-|TRBJ2-1
ASSAEAGTSGYNEQF
>12|TRBV19|-|TRBJ2-7
ASTAGQGAYEQY
>11|TRBV27|-|TRBJ2-7
ASSLSFSFDQY
>11|TRBV27|-|TRBJ1-1
ASSLGGDPEAF